The present entry profiles one T cell receptor (beta chain) with its context. The protocol was immunoSEQ multiplex PCR, while the TCRdb copy is restricted to in-frame clones and leaves out a portion. This sample has 600,000 to 800,000 clones; 55% to 80% occur once, and the top ten carry more than 1.5%. The CDR3 is made up of 15 amino acids. V lost 2 bases to trimming and J lost 15 bases, with 23 bases between them. Germline CDR1 SNHLY, CDR2 FYNNEI. Study donors comprised healthy, HIV-negative adults devoid of recent acute infection or vaccination. This entry belongs to a study of shared clonotypes between healthy human individuals.

The chain carries TRBV2 and TRBJ2-1, with a tentative D call TRBD2 (6 bases). This clonotype originated in a woman in her thirties in good health. Sequencing input: memory CD4+ T cells sorted from blood. Subset: CD45RA-negative fraction. The CDR3 sequence: CASSERGSLAIPPFF. For the CDR3, the DNA is TGTGCCAGCAGTGAAAGGGGCAGTCTAGCGATCCCTCCGTTCTTC.